Listed here are 27 T cell receptor beta chains from one sample, sequenced in a study of shared T cell receptors in the human thymus. Clones were read by immunoSEQ multiplex PCR, and TCRdb kept only the in-frame ones, dropping some. This sample has 650,000 to 950,000 clones, with around 85% found just once. These data were also reused for a study on human thymus T cells.

The sequenced sample consisted of thymocytes. Source of these receptors: a girl under two years old with a congenital heart defect.

The V gene is TRBV5-1, the J gene TRBJ2-7; 8 positions match TRBD1. Germline V gene sequence: CDR1 SGHRS, CDR2 YFSETQ. With V trimmed by 5 bases and J by 0 bases, 13 bases remained unmatched. This CDR3 region has 17 residues. The CDR3, as DNA: TGCGCCAGCAGGGAGACAGGGGCTAACTTTTACTCCTACGAGCAGTACTTC. Its protein is CASRETGANFYSYEQYF.

This CDR3 reads CASSYGRTGYQETQYF. The CDR3 coding sequence is TGTGCCAGTAGTTATGGGCGGACGGGGTACCAAGAGACCCAGTACTTC. The chain employs TRBV19 and TRBJ2-5, with D tentatively TRBD2 (5 bases). CDR1 LNHDA and CDR2 SQIVND come from the germline V gene (reference sequence). Between the trimmed V and J ends, which lost 5 bases and 0 bases, there was a span of 16 bases. The length of the CDR3 is 16 residues.

The chain is built from TRBV5-1 and TRBJ1-1; D remains unclear. The germline V gene encodes CDR1 SGHRS and CDR2 YFSETQ. V was cut by 2 bases and J by 5 bases, with 16 bases left in between. This CDR3 contains 15 residues. CDR3 protein: CASSFENSRKTEAFF. CDR3 nucleotides: TGCGCCAGCAGCTTTGAGAACTCCCGAAAAACTGAAGCTTTCTTT.

The chain has TRBV6-6 and TRBJ2-1; no clear D. The CDR3 extends over 15 amino acids. Germline lookup yields CDR1 MNHNY and CDR2 SVGAGI (reference sequence). V lost 7 bases, J lost 5 bases, and 18 bases lay in between. DNA of the CDR3: TGTGCCAGCATTGGGTCCGGGTCGCATCACAATGAGCAGTTCTTC. Its translation: CASIGSGSHHNEQFF.

This sequence joins TRBV18 and TRBJ1-1, with D perhaps TRBD1 (5 bases). The length of the CDR3 is 13 residues. The V gene's germline CDR1 is KGHSH and CDR2 LQKENI. V gave up 6 bases and J gave up 8 bases, with 16 bases separating them. The CDR3 protein is CASSFSGGGEAFF. The CDR3 bases are TGTGCCAGCTCCTTCAGCGGGGGAGGCGAAGCTTTCTTT.

The chain combines TRBV14 with TRBJ1-1; D is unresolved. V was cut by 5 bases and J by 4 bases, with 5 bases left in between. Germline V gives CDR1 SGHDN, CDR2 FVKESK. This CDR3 has 11 residues. Here the CDR3 reads CASSDTTEAFF. The CDR3 DNA reads TGTGCCAGCAGCGACACCACTGAAGCTTTCTTT.

This clone appeared a single time. This chain connects TRBV7-9 to TRBJ2-7; D is undetermined. V dropped 5 bases and J dropped 3 bases, with 5 bases sitting between them. The CDR3 extends over 11 amino acids. The germline V gene has CDR1 SEHNR and CDR2 FQNEAQ (reference sequence). The CDR3 DNA is TGTGCCAGCAGCCTATTCTACGAGCAGTACTTC. Translating gives CASSLFYEQYF.

J is TRBJ2-1 and V is TRBV15; 14 bases fit TRBD2. Trimming cost V 1 base and J 5 bases; bases outside gene matches: 7. Germline V gives CDR1 LNHNV, CDR2 YYDKDF (reference sequence). This CDR3 has 18 amino acids. CDR3 nucleotides: TGTGCCACCAGCAGAGGGGGAAGACTAGCGGGGGGGCACAATGAGCAGTTCTTC. Translation gives CATSRGGRLAGGHNEQFF.

The J gene is TRBJ2-1, the V gene TRBV29-1, with D unclear. CDR3 length: 10 amino acids. CDR1 and CDR2 (germline): SQVTM, ANQGSEA. The V end lost 5 bases, the J end lost 12 bases, and 11 bases lay between the germline ends. The CDR3 nucleotides read TGCAGCGTTCGACAAACGTGGCAGTTCTTC. This sequence encodes CSVRQTWQFF.

The chain has TRBV14 and TRBJ1-1; 11 bases align to TRBD1. This CDR3 contains 16 residues. Germline V gene data show CDR1 as SGHDN and CDR2 as FVKESK. Trimming removed 4 bases from V and 1 base from J; junction bases left unmatched: 5. The CDR3 DNA is TGTGCCAGCAGCCCTGGACAGGGGGCAACGAACACTGAAGCTTTCTTT. This encodes CASSPGQGATNTEAFF.

The chain carries TRBV7-9 and TRBJ1-2; TRBD1 is a possible D gene (5 bases). The germline V and J ends were trimmed by 5 bases and 8 bases, with 21 bases remaining between them. In germline, CDR1 is SEHNR, CDR2 FQNEAQ (reference sequence). This CDR3 is built from 15 residues. CDR3 DNA: TGTGCCAGCAGCCTATACAGGCGGGATGAGGACGGCTACACCTTC. Translation: CASSLYRRDEDGYTF.

V and J are TRBV27 and TRBJ1-6; TRBD1 aligns across 7 bases. The CDR3 consists of 13 residues. Losses at the gene ends were 5 bases for V and 9 bases for J; bases not matched to a gene: 4. The germline CDR1 and CDR2 sequences are MNHEY and SMNVEV (reference sequence). CDR3: CASSDRAVSPLHF. The DNA for the CDR3 is TGTGCCAGCAGTGACAGGGCGGTTTCACCCCTCCACTTT.

The V call is TRBV28, the J call TRBJ1-5; TRBD1 matches 9 bases. In germline, CDR1 is MDHEN, CDR2 SYDVKM. Trimming took 5 bases from V and 7 from J; bases not matched to a gene: 6. There are 14 residues in the CDR3. The CDR3 reads CASSHDRGNQPQHF. CDR3 coding DNA: TGTGCCAGCAGTCACGACAGGGGGAACCAGCCCCAGCATTTT.

This clone was detected a few times. This chain joins TRBV28 and TRBJ2-3; D gene uncertain. There are 14 residues in the CDR3. V dropped 4 bases and J dropped 1 base, with 9 bases sitting between them. The V gene's germline CDR1 is MDHEN and CDR2 SYDVKM. The CDR3 is CASSSLEGTDTQYF. The CDR3 nucleotides read TGTGCCAGCAGTTCGCTTGAGGGCACAGATACGCAGTATTTT.

The chain couples TRBV27 to TRBJ2-7; no clear D. CDR3 length: 13 amino acids. V lost 6 bases to trimming and J lost 3 bases, with 12 bases between them. CDR1 and CDR2 (germline): MNHEY, SMNVEV (reference sequence). The CDR3 DNA reads as TGTGCCAGCAGCAAAGCACCGAGCTACGAGCAGTACTTC. This sequence encodes CASSKAPSYEQYF.

The chain recombines TRBV9 with TRBJ2-5; D gene ambiguous. This CDR3 comprises 14 residues. V was trimmed by 2 bases and J by 4 bases, leaving 12 bases between them. Germline loops: CDR1 SGDLS, CDR2 YYNGEE. CDR3 nucleotides: TGTGCCAGCAGCGTTACTACACCCTCAGAGACCCAGTACTTC. It specifies CASSVTTPSETQYF.

V is TRBV27 and J is TRBJ1-1; no definite D call. Germline CDR1 and CDR2: MNHEY and SMNVEV (reference sequence). This CDR3 is built from 15 residues. Trimming shortened V by 4 bases and J by 0 bases, and 12 bases separated the two germline ends. CDR3 residues: CASSSREQLNTEAFF. In nucleotides, the CDR3 is TGTGCCAGCAGTTCCCGGGAACAGTTGAACACTGAAGCTTTCTTT.

This chain joins TRBV14 and TRBJ1-3, with 7 bases aligning to TRBD1. CDR3 length: 17 residues. Germline V gene sequence: CDR1 SGHDN, CDR2 FVKESK. Unmatched junction bases numbered 9, after V lost 0 bases and J lost 4 bases. The CDR3 DNA reads TGTGCCAGCAGCCAAGAGGGTAAACAGGGGCTCGGAAACACCATATATTTT. As protein: CASSQEGKQGLGNTIYF.

The genes are TRBV2 and TRBJ2-1, with a possible D match to TRBD2 (6 bases). Trimming took off 7 bases at V and 7 bases at J, with 32 bases between the two ends. The CDR3 is 19 residues long. Germline V lookup: CDR1 SNHLY, CDR2 FYNNEI. DNA for the CDR3: TGTGCCAGCACCCGACGGGACTCATGGGGCCACCCCCGTAGGAATGAGCAGTTCTTC. It is translated as CASTRRDSWGHPRRNEQFF. Full variable domain (remainder filled in from reference TRBV2 and TRBJ2-1): EPEVTQTPSHQVTQMGQEVILRCVPISNHLYFYWYRQILGQKVEFLVSFYNNEISEKSEIFDDQFSVERPDGSNFTLKIRSTKLEDSAMYFCASTRRDSWGHPRRNEQFFGPGTRLTVL.

This chain joins TRBV27 and TRBJ2-7; D is possibly TRBD1 (6 bases). Between the trimmed V and J ends, which lost 5 bases and 2 bases, there was a span of 19 bases. This CDR3 contains 16 residues. The germline gives CDR1 MNHEY, CDR2 SMNVEV (reference sequence). CDR3 sequence reads: CASSAIQGGRTYEQYF. The CDR3 nucleotides are TGTGCCAGCAGTGCCATACAGGGCGGTAGGACCTACGAGCAGTACTTC.

The rearrangement uses TRBV13 and TRBJ1-1, with D possibly matching TRBD1 (5 bases). The V end lost 0 bases, the J end lost 12 bases, and 14 bases lay between the germline ends. CDR1 is PRHDT, CDR2 FYEKMQ, per germline (reference sequence). CDR3 length: 13 amino acids. The DNA of the CDR3 is TGTGCCAGCAGCTTAGGCCTCGGGGGTTCACCTTTCTTT. Its translation: CASSLGLGGSPFF.

V is TRBV6-1 and J is TRBJ2-5; 10 bases are a match to TRBD2. J was trimmed by 2 bases and V by 1 base; bases with no gene match: 4. There are 16 residues in the CDR3. Looked up from germline, CDR1 is MNHNS and CDR2 is SASEGT. CDR3 amino acids: CASSEERGGRQETQYF. The CDR3, as DNA: TGTGCCAGCAGTGAAGAGCGGGGGGGCCGGCAAGAGACCCAGTACTTC.

A single count supports this clone. The gene calls are TRBV6-1 and TRBJ1-6; a possible D gene is TRBD1 (6 bases). CDR1 is MNHNS and CDR2 is SASEGT in the germline V gene. The CDR3 totals 13 residues. The ends were cut back, 5 bases at V and 14 bases at J, with 16 bases in the middle. CDR3 nucleotide sequence: TGTGCCAGCAGTAGGGGGGGAAGGTTATCCCTCCACTTT. This translates into CASSRGGRLSLHF.

This clone was seen once. The rearrangement uses TRBV14 and TRBJ1-1, with D tentatively TRBD1 (6 bases). CDR3 length equals 14 residues. Deletions cut 0 bases from V and 5 bases from J, with 10 bases between. Germline-derived CDR1 and CDR2 are SGHDN and FVKESK. This CDR3 reads CASSQEGGGTEAFF. CDR3 nucleotides: TGTGCCAGCAGCCAAGAAGGGGGGGGGACTGAAGCTTTCTTT.

The V gene is TRBV27, the J gene TRBJ1-5; D perhaps matches TRBD1 (6 bases). CDR3 length: 13 residues. Germline values: CDR1 MNHEY, CDR2 SMNVEV (reference sequence). V was shortened by 6 bases and J by 5 bases, with 11 bases between the two germline ends. The CDR3 DNA follows: TGTGCCAGCAGGGCACAGGGAGATCAGCCCCAGCATTTT. Translation: CASRAQGDQPQHF.

DNA of the CDR3: TGCGCCAGCAGCTCCGACAGGGGGATCACCGGGGAGCTGTTTTTT. It yields the protein CASSSDRGITGELFF. The chain links TRBV5-1 to TRBJ2-2, with TRBD1 matching over 9 bases. Germline assignment: CDR1 SGHRS and CDR2 YFSETQ. The V and J ends lost 3 bases and 4 bases, in that order; junction bases with no gene match: 4. This CDR3 region has 15 residues.

The rearrangement uses TRBV10-3 and TRBJ1-5, with D possibly matching TRBD1 (6 bases). Trimming took 11 bases from V and 0 from J, leaving 20 bases between them. The CDR3 totals 16 residues. The germline V gene has CDR1 ENHRY and CDR2 SYGVKD. The CDR3 region has the DNA TGTGCCGCGGGGGACAATATATTCCCTAGCAATCAGCCCCAGCATTTT. As protein: CAAGDNIFPSNQPQHF.